Listed below are T cell receptor beta chains from one sample, sequenced in a study of glioma-infiltrating T cells after dendritic cell vaccination. Sequenced by immunoSEQ multiplex PCR; TCRdb stores in-frame clones only, minus some. The sample holds around 97,000 clones; about four fifths are singletons and the top ten take 10% to 15%. This specimen consisted of blood, obtained before dendritic cell vaccination. These receptors were collected from a human donor with glioblastoma. The conserved cysteine and the conserved F or W are not part of the CDR3 here.

ASSSVDTQY | TRBJ2-3 | TRBV19
ASSPGLNQETQY | TRBJ2-5 | TRBV27
ASSLSWTGGVDNSPLH | TRBJ1-6 | TRBV27
ASSLTGNTEAF | TRBJ1-1 | TRBV6-4
ATAGVYNEQF | TRBJ2-1 | TRBV6-1
AWSGEGGLGKLF | TRBJ1-4 | TRBV30
AGQKQGTGANVLT | TRBJ2-6 | TRBV28
ASSRATNEKLF | TRBJ1-4 | TRBV5-1
ASSLANTGSSEAF | TRBJ1-1 | TRBV7-9
ASSVAPTGNEQF | TRBJ2-1 | TRBV9
ASSSTGWAYEQY | TRBJ2-7 | TRBV27
ASRRSLLEDTQY | TRBJ2-3 | TRBV4-1
ASSPQGLVAEAF | TRBJ1-1 | TRBV6-6
ASSLARQGQDTEAF | TRBJ1-1 | TRBV7-8
ASRRDTENEKLF | TRBJ1-4 | TRBV6-6
ASSPSGGTEQY | TRBJ2-7 | TRBV6-6
ASSPDIVTGELF | TRBJ2-2 | TRBV14
ASSSTGTGWNTEAF | TRBJ1-1 | TRBV7-9
ASSLPGQGSYEQY | TRBJ2-7 | TRBV13
ASSIELSPDRGVTEAF | TRBJ1-1 | TRBV19
ASSGGQGPSYNEQF | TRBJ2-1 | TRBV2
ASSYPRVSTEAF | TRBJ1-1 | TRBV6-6
ASSSSLDRGHYNEQF | TRBJ2-1 | TRBV7-9
ASSLAWTGNTEAF | TRBJ1-1 | TRBV5-1